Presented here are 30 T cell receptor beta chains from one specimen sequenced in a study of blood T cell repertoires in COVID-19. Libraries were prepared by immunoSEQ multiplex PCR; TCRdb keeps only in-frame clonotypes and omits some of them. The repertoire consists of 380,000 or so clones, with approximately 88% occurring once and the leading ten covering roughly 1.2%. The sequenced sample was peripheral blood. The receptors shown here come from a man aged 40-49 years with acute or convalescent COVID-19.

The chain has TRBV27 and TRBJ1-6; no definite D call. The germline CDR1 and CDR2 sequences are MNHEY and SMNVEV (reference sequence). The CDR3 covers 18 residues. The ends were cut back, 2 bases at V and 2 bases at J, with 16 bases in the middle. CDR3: CASSLRSGGQAYNSPLHF. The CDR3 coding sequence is TGTGCCAGCAGTTTAAGAAGCGGCGGCCAGGCCTATAATTCACCCCTCCACTTT.

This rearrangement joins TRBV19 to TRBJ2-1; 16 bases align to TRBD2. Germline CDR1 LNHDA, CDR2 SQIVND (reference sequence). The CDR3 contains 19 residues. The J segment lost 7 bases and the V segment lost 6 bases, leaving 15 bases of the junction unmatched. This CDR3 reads CASSPGGIGTSGRVNEQFF. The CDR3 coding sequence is TGTGCCAGTAGCCCTGGGGGTATCGGGACTAGCGGGAGGGTGAATGAGCAGTTCTTC.

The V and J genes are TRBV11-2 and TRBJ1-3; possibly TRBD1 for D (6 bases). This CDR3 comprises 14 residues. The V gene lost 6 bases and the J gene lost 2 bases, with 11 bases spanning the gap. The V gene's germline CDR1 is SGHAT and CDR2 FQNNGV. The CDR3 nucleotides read TGTGCCAGCAGAACAACAGGGACTGGAAACACCATATATTTT. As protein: CASRTTGTGNTIYF.

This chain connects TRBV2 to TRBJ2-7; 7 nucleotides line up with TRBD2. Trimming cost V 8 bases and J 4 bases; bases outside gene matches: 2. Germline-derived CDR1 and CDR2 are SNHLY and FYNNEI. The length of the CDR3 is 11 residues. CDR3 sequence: CASLGGYEQYF. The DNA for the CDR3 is TGTGCCAGCCTGGGGGGGTACGAGCAGTACTTC.

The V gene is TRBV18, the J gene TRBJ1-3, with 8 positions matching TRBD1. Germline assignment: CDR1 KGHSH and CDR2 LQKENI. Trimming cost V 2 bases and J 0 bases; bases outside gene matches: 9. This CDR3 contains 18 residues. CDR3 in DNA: TGTGCCAGCTCACCATCGCTTCGGACAGGGTTCTCTGGAAACACCATATATTTT. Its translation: CASSPSLRTGFSGNTIYF.

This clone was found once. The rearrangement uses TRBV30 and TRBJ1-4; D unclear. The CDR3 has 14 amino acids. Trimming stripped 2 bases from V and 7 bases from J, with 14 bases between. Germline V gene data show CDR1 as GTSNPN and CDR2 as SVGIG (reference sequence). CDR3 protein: CAWSISGSREKLFF. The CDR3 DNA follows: TGTGCCTGGAGTATATCAGGCTCCCGTGAAAAACTGTTTTTT.

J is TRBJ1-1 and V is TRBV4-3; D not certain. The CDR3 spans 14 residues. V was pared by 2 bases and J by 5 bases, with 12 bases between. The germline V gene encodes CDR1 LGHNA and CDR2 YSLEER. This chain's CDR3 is CASSQTYQRTEAFF. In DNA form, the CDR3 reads TGCGCCAGCAGCCAAACTTACCAGAGGACTGAAGCTTTCTTT.

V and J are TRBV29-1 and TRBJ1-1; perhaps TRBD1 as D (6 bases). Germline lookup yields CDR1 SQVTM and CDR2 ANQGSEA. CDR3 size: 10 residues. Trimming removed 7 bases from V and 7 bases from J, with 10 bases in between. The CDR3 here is CSAGQIEAFF. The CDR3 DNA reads TGCAGCGCCGGACAGATTGAAGCTTTCTTT.

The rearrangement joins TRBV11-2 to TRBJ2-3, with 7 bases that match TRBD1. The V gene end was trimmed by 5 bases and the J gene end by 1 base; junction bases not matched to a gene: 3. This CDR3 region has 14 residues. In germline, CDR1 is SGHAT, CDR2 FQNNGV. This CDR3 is CASSLTGGTDTQYF. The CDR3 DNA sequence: TGTGCCAGCAGCCTCACAGGGGGCACAGATACGCAGTATTTT.

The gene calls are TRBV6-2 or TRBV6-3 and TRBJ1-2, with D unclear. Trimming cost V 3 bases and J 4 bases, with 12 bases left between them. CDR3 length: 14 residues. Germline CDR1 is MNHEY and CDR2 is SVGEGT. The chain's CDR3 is CASSYGQSVYGYTF. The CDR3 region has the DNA TGTGCCAGCAGTTATGGCCAGTCAGTCTATGGCTACACCTTC.

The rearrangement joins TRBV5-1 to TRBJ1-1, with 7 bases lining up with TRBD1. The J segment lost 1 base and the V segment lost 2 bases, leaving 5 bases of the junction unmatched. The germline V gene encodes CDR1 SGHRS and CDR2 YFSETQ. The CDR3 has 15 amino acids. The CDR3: CASSLMTGTNTEAFF. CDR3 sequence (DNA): TGCGCCAGCAGCTTAATGACAGGGACGAACACTGAAGCTTTCTTT.

CDR3 nucleotides: TGTGCCACCAGCCCCGGACGGGGACAGGGGCAAGAGACCCAGTACTTC. It specifies CATSPGRGQGQETQYF. The J gene is TRBJ2-5, the V gene TRBV15; 10 bases are shared with TRBD1. Germline CDR1 LNHNV, CDR2 YYDKDF (reference sequence). This CDR3 has 16 residues. V gave up 5 bases and J gave up 2 bases; unmatched junction bases: 8. Variable domain in full (rest from reference TRBV15 and TRBJ2-5): DAMVIQNPRYQVTQFGKPVTLSCSQTLNHNVMYWYQQKSSQAPKLLFHYYDKDFNNEADTPDNFQSRRPNTSFCFLDIRSPGLGDTAMYLCATSPGRGQGQETQYFGPGTRLLVL.

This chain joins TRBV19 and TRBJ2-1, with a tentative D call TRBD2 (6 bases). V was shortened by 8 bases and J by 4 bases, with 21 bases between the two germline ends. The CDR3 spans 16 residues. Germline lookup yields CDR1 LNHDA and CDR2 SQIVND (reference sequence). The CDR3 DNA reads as TGTGCCAGTCACGGATTGGAGGAGGGCCCATACAATGAGCAGTTCTTC. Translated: CASHGLEEGPYNEQFF.

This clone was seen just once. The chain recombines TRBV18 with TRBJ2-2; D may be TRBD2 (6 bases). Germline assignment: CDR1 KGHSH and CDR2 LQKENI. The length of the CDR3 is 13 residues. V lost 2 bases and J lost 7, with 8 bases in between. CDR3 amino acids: CASSPEGGGELFF. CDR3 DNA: TGTGCCAGCTCACCAGAGGGAGGCGGGGAGCTGTTTTTT.

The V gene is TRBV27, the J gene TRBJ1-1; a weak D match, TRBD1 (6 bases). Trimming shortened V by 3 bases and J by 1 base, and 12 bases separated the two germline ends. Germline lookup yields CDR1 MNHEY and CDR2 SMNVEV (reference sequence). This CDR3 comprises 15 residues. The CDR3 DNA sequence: TGTGCCAGCAGTTTTCTAGGGGGGGCGAACACTGAAGCTTTCTTT. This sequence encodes CASSFLGGANTEAFF.

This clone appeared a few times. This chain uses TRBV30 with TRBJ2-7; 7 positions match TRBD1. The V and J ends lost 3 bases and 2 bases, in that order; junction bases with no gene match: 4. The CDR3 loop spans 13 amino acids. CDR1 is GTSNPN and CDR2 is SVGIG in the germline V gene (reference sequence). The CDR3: CAWRRDRAYEQYF. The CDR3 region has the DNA TGTGCCTGGAGACGGGACAGAGCCTACGAGCAGTACTTC.

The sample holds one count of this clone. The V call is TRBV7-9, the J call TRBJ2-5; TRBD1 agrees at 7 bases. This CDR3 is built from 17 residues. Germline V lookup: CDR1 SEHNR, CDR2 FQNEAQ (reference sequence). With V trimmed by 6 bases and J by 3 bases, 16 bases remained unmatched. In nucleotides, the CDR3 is TGTGCCAGCAGGTCGACCTCCCGGGACAGCATGGAAGAGACCCAGTACTTC. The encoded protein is CASRSTSRDSMEETQYF.

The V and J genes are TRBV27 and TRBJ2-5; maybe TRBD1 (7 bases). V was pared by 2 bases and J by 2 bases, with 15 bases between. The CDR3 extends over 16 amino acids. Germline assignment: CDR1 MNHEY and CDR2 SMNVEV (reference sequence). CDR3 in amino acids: CASSLGGGARQETQYF. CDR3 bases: TGTGCCAGCAGTTTAGGAGGGGGCGCGAGGCAAGAGACCCAGTACTTC.

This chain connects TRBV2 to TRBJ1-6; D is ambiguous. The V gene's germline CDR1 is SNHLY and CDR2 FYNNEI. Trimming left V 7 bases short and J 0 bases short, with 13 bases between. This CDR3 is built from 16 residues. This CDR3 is CASTGGLSSYNSPLHF. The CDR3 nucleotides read TGTGCCAGCACCGGAGGGCTGAGCTCCTATAATTCACCCCTCCACTTT.

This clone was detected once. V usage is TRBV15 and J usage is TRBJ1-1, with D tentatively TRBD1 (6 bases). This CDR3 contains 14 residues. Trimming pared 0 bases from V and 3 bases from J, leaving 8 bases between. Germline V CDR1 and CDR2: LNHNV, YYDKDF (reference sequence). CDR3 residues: CATSREGGYTEAFF. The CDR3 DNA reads TGTGCCACCAGCAGAGAAGGGGGATACACTGAAGCTTTCTTT.

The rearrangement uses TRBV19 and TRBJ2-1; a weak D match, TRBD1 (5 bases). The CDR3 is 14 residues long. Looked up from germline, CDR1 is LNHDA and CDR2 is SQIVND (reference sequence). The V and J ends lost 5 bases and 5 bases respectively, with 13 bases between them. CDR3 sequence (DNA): TGTGCCAGTAGTCTCCAAGGGGTAAACAATGAGCAGTTCTTC. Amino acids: CASSLQGVNNEQFF.

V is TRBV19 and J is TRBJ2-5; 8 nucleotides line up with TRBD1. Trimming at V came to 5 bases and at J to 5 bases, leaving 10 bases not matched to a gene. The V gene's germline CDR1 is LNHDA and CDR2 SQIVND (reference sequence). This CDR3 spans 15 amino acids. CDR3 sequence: CASSPWVTGVETQYF. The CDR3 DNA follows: TGTGCCAGTAGTCCGTGGGTGACAGGGGTTGAGACCCAGTACTTC.

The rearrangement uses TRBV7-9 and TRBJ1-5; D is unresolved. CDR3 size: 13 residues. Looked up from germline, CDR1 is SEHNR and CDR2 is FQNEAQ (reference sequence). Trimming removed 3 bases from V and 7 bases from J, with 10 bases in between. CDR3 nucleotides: TGTGCCAGCAGCTTTTCACAGCACCAGCCCCAGCATTTT. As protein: CASSFSQHQPQHF.

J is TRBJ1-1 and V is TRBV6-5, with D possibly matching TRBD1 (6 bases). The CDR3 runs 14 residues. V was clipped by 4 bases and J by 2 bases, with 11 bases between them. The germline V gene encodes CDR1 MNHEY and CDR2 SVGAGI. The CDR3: CASSLYRVNTEAFF. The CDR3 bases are TGTGCCAGCAGTTTATACAGGGTAAACACTGAAGCTTTCTTT.

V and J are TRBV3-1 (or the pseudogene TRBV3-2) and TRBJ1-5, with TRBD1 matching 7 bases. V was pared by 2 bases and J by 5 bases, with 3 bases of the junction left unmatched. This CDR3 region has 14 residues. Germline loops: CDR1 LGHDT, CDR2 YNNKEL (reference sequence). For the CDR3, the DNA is TGTGCCAGCAGCCAATGGGACAGTGATCAGCCCCAGCATTTT. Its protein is CASSQWDSDQPQHF.

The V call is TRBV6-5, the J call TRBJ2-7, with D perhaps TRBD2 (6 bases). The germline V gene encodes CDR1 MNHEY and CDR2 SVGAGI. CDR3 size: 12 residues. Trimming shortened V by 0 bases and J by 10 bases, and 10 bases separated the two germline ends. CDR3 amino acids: CASSYSGGDQYF. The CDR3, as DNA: TGTGCCAGCAGTTACTCAGGAGGGGATCAGTACTTC.

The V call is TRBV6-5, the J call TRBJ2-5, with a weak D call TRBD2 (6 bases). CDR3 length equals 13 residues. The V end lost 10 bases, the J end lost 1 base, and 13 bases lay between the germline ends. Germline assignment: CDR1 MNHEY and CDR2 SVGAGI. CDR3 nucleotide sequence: TGTGCCACCCGGGCGGGGTCCCAAGAGACCCAGTACTTC. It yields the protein CATRAGSQETQYF.

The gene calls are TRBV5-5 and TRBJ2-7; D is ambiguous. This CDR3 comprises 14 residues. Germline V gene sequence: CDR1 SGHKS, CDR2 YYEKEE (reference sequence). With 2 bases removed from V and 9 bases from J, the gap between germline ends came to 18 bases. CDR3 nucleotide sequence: TGTGCCAGCAGCTTAGGTTCGGGTCTGTTAGGGCAGTACTTC. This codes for CASSLGSGLLGQYF.

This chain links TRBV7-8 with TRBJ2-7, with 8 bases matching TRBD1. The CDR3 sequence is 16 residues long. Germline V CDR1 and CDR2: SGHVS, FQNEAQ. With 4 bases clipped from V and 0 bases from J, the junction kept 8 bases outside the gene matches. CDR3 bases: TGTGCCAGCAGCTCAGTTAAGACAGGGGACTCCTACGAGCAGTACTTC. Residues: CASSSVKTGDSYEQYF.

The DNA for the CDR3 is TGTGCCAGCTCCTTAATGACAGGGCTGGATCAGCCCCAGCATTTT. It is translated as CASSLMTGLDQPQHF. The V call is TRBV18, the J call TRBJ1-5, with 7 nucleotides matching TRBD1. The CDR3 contains 15 residues. Trimming took 6 bases from V and 5 from J; bases not matched to a gene: 10. CDR1 and CDR2 (germline): KGHSH, LQKENI.